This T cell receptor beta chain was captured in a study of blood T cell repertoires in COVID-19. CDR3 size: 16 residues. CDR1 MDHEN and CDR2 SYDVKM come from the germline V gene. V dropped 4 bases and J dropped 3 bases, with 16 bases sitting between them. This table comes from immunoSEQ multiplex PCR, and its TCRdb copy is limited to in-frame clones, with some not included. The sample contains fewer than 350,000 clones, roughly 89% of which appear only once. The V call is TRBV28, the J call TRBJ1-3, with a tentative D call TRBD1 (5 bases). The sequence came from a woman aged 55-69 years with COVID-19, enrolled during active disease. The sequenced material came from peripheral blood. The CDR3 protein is CASSSPGGGLGNTIYF. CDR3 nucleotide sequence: TGTGCCAGCAGTTCCCCTGGGGGGGGTCTTGGAAACACCATATATTTT.